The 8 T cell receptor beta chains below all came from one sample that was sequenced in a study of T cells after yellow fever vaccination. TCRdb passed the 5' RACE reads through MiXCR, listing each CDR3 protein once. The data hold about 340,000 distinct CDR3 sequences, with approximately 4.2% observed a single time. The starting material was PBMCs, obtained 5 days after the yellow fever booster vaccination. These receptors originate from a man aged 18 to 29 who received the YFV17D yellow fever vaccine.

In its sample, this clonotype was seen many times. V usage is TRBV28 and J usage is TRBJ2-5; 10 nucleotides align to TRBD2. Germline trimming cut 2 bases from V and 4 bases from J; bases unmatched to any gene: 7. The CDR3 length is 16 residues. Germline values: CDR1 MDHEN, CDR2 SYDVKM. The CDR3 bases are TGTGCCAGCAGTTTAGGGCTAGCGGGGGAGGCAGAGACCCAGTACTTC. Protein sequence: CASSLGLAGEAETQYF.

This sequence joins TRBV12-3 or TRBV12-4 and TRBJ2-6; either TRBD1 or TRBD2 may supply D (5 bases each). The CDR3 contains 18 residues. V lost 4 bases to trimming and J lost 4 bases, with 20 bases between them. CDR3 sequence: CASSSILVLGEGANVLTF. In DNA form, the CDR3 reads TGTGCCAGCAGTTCTATTCTAGTTCTGGGGGAAGGGGCCAACGTCCTGACTTTC.

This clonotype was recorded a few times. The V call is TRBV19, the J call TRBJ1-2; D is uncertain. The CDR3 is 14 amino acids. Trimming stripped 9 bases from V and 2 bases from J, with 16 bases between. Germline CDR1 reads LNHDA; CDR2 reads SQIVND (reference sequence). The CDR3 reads CASWSDGTNYGYTF. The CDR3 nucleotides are TGTGCCAGCTGGTCGGACGGTACAAACTATGGCTACACCTTC.

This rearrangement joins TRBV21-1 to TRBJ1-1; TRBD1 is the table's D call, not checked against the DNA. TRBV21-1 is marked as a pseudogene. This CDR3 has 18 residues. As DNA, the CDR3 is TGTGCCAGCAGCAAAAATGGGACAGGGTTTTTTATGAACACTGAAGCTTTCTTT. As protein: CASSKNGTGFFMNTEAFF.

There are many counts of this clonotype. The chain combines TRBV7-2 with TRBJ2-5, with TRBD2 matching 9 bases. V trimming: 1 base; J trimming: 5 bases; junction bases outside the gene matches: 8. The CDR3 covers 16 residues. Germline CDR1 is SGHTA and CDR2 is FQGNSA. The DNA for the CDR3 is TGTGCCAGCAGCTTAGGGGGTGCGGGGGGGCAGGAGACCCAGTACTTC. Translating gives CASSLGGAGGQETQYF.

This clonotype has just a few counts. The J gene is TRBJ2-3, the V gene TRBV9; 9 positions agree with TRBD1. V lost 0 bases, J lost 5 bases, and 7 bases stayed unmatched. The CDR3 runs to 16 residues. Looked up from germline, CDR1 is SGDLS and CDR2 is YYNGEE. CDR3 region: CASSVAGQGWVDTQYF. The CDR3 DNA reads TGTGCCAGCAGCGTAGCGGGACAGGGTTGGGTAGATACGCAGTATTTT.

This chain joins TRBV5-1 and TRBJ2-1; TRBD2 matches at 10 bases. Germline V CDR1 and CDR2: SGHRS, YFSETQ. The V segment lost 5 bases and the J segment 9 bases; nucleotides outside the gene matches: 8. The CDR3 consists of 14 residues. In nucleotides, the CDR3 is TGCGCCAGCAGACCAAATCTAGCGGGGGTTGAGCAGTTCTTC. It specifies CASRPNLAGVEQFF. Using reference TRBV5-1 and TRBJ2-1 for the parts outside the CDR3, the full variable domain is KAGVTQTPRYLIKTRGQQVTLSCSPISGHRSVSWYQQTPGQGLQFLFEYFSETQRNKGNFPGRFSGRQFSNSRSEMNVSTLELGDSALYLCASRPNLAGVEQFFGPGTRLTVL.

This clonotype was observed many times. This CDR3 reads CASSQASGLGAFF. Here the CDR3 DNA reads TGTGCCAGCAGCCAAGCTTCGGGGTTAGGGGCTTTCTTT. The chain employs TRBV16 and TRBJ1-1; D gene unclear. The CDR3 totals 13 residues. Per germline, CDR1 KGHSY and CDR2 FQNENV. The germline V and J ends were trimmed by 2 bases and 11 bases, with 15 bases remaining between them.